The 13 T cell receptor beta chains below come from one sample, sequenced in a study of shared clonotypes between healthy human individuals (dated by TCRdb to about 2020). The receptor library was made with the immunoSEQ multiplex PCR assay. TCRdb stores this immuneACCESS table with in-frame sequences only. Part of the clones is absent; in the studies checked, under half of the shortfall reflects unresolved V genes, and no reason is known for the rest. Within this sample are about 520,000 clones, with 90% to 97% of them counted one time only. The ten biggest clones cover 0.055% to 0.075% of the sample. Input material: naive CD4+ T cells sorted from blood. The cell subset or site label here, explained by the study, means: CD45RA+ positively selected. Every receptor here comes from a woman aged 25 to 39 in good health.

The V gene is TRBV28, the J gene TRBJ1-1, with TRBD1 identical over 9 bases. The J segment lost 12 bases and the V segment lost 2 bases, leaving 10 bases of the junction unmatched. From germline, CDR1 is MDHEN and CDR2 SYDVKM. CDR3 length: 14 residues. CDR3 loop: CASSLGSNRGRPFF. The CDR3, as DNA: TGTGCCAGCAGTTTAGGATCCAACAGGGGGCGCCCTTTCTTT. Full variable domain (rest looked up from reference TRBV28 and TRBJ1-1): DVKVTQSSRYLVKRTGEKVFLECVQDMDHENMFWYRQDPGLGLRLIYFSYDVKMKEKGDIPEGYSVSREKKERFSLILESASTNQTSMYLCASSLGSNRGRPFFGQGTRLTVV.

V and J are TRBV21-1 and TRBJ2-7; the D call TRBD2 from the table was never checked on the DNA. TRBV21-1 is deemed a pseudogene. The CDR3 is 16 residues long. CDR3 in amino acids: CASSKPQTSVTYEQYF. In DNA form, the CDR3 reads TGTGCCAGCAGCAAACCGCAGACTAGCGTGACCTACGAGCAGTACTTC.

This chain links TRBV19 with TRBJ1-4; D remains ambiguous. Trimming removed 3 bases at V and 0 bases at J, with 5 bases between. The CDR3 covers 14 residues. The germline V gene has CDR1 LNHDA and CDR2 SQIVND (reference sequence). CDR3 in amino acids: CASSIIATNEKLFF. The CDR3 region has the DNA TGTGCCAGTAGTATCATTGCAACTAATGAAAAACTGTTTTTT.

The chain is built from TRBV6-5 and TRBJ2-4, with D possibly being TRBD1 (6 bases). CDR3 length: 15 residues. Germline V lookup: CDR1 MNHEY, CDR2 SVGAGI. V shed 0 bases and J shed 3 bases, with 9 bases lying between them. CDR3 in amino acids: CASSYSRQDKNIQYF. Written as DNA, the CDR3 is TGTGCCAGCAGTTACTCGAGACAGGACAAAAACATTCAGTACTTC.

The rearrangement links TRBV6-5 to TRBJ2-3; 15 nucleotides agree with TRBD2. The germline gives CDR1 MNHEY, CDR2 SVGAGI. The CDR3 contains 16 residues. J gave up 4 bases and V 4 bases, and 3 bases lay outside the gene matches. The DNA for the CDR3 is TGTGCCAGCAGTTTGGGACTAGCGGGAGGTCCAGATACGCAGTATTTT. As protein: CASSLGLAGGPDTQYF.

This clone was counted between two and nine times. This sequence joins TRBV15 and TRBJ1-5, with 7 nucleotides matching TRBD1. V was clipped by 3 bases and J by 3 bases; unmatched bases: 5. Germline V gives CDR1 LNHNV, CDR2 YYDKDF (reference sequence). CDR3 length: 15 amino acids. The CDR3 sequence: CATSSRTGVNQPQHF. DNA of the CDR3: TGTGCCACCAGCAGTCGGACAGGCGTCAATCAGCCCCAGCATTTT.

The CDR3 sequence is CASSGRQGISYEQYF. The CDR3 bases are TGTGCCAGCAGTGGTCGACAGGGGATCTCCTACGAGCAGTACTTC. The chain combines TRBV6-1 with TRBJ2-7, with 8 positions matching TRBD1. CDR3 size: 15 residues. CDR1 MNHNS and CDR2 SASEGT come from the germline V gene. With V trimmed by 4 bases and J by 0 bases, 5 bases remained unmatched.

The rearrangement uses TRBV28 and TRBJ1-2; D is uncertain. The CDR3 length is 12 residues. Germline V CDR1 and CDR2: MDHEN, SYDVKM. V lost 5 bases and J lost 0, with 4 bases in between. The CDR3 region is CASSTANYGYTF. CDR3 nucleotides: TGTGCCAGCAGTACCGCTAACTATGGCTACACCTTC.

This chain connects TRBV5-4 to TRBJ2-5, with a weak D call TRBD1 (7 bases). The CDR3 has 15 residues. CDR1 and CDR2 from the germline V gene are SGHNT and YYREEE (reference sequence). Trimming stripped 4 bases from V and 5 bases from J, with 18 bases between. CDR3 protein: CASSQGDWPPETQYF. The CDR3 nucleotides read TGTGCCAGCAGCCAGGGGGACTGGCCCCCTGAGACCCAGTACTTC.

The J gene is TRBJ2-1, the V gene TRBV28; 10 bases align to TRBD2. The CDR3 contains 15 residues. CDR1 and CDR2 from the germline V gene are MDHEN and SYDVKM. Trimming removed 6 bases from V and 4 bases from J; junction bases left unmatched: 6. This chain's CDR3 is CASRRAGGLYNEQFF. The DNA of the CDR3 is TGTGCCAGCAGAAGAGCGGGAGGGCTGTACAATGAGCAGTTCTTC.

The chain has TRBV18 and TRBJ2-1; D remains ambiguous. The ends were cut back, 0 bases at V and 5 bases at J, with 8 bases in the middle. Germline V CDR1 and CDR2: KGHSH, LQKENI. The CDR3 runs to 14 residues. The CDR3 reads CASSPPPGNNEQFF. Here the CDR3 DNA reads TGTGCCAGCTCACCACCGCCCGGTAACAATGAGCAGTTCTTC. Full variable domain (rest looked up from reference TRBV18 and TRBJ2-1): NAGVMQNPRHLVRRRGQEARLRCSPMKGHSHVYWYRQLPEEGLKFMVYLQKENIIDESGMPKERFSAEFPKEGPSILRIQQVVRGDSAAYFCASSPPPGNNEQFFGPGTRLTVL.

The gene calls are TRBV10-1 and TRBJ2-7; a possible D gene is TRBD1 (6 bases). The germline gives CDR1 WNHNN, CDR2 SYGVQD (reference sequence). The CDR3 spans 13 residues. Deletions cut 3 bases from V and 3 bases from J, with 9 bases between. The CDR3 loop reads CASSERTDYEQYF. The CDR3 DNA is TGCGCCAGCAGTGAAAGGACAGACTACGAGCAGTACTTC.

V and J are TRBV5-1 and TRBJ1-1; 7 nucleotides align to TRBD1. The length of the CDR3 is 15 residues. The V gene's germline CDR1 is SGHRS and CDR2 YFSETQ. J was trimmed by 8 bases and V by 5 bases; bases with no gene match: 15. Here the CDR3 DNA reads TGCGCCAGCAGTCAAGGCCCGCCGACAGGGTGGGAAGCTTTCTTT. Its protein product is CASSQGPPTGWEAFF.